This TCR beta chain was captured by sequencing in a study of T-cell reconstitution after alpha-beta-depleted transplantation in children. A library of TCRbeta sequences, prepared with unique molecular identifiers, was generated. One entry per CDR3 protein results from TCRdb running MiXCR on the PCR reads. The sample lists about 400,000 distinct CDR3 sequences, just over 20% occurring once. V was pared by 3 bases and J by 4 bases, with 12 bases between. CDR3 length: 14 residues. Germline V gene data show CDR1 as MGHDK and CDR2 as SYGVNS. The source of this sequence is a human donor who donated a stem cell graft to a child with acute myeloid leukemia. The material sequenced was PBMCs from the stem cell graft donor, taken from the stem cell graft. J is TRBJ2-5 and V is TRBV25-1, with D perhaps matching TRBD1 or TRBD2 (6 bases each). The CDR3 reads CASSDQQGGETQYF. CDR3 in DNA: TGTGCCAGCAGTGATCAACAGGGAGGAGAGACCCAGTACTTC. The full variable domain, with the rest looked up from reference TRBV25-1 and TRBJ2-5, is EADIYQTPRYLVIGTGKKITLECSQTMGHDKMYWYQQDPGMELHLIHYSYGVNSTEKGDLSSESTVSRIRTEHFPLTLESARPSHTSQYLCASSDQQGGETQYFGPGTRLLVL.